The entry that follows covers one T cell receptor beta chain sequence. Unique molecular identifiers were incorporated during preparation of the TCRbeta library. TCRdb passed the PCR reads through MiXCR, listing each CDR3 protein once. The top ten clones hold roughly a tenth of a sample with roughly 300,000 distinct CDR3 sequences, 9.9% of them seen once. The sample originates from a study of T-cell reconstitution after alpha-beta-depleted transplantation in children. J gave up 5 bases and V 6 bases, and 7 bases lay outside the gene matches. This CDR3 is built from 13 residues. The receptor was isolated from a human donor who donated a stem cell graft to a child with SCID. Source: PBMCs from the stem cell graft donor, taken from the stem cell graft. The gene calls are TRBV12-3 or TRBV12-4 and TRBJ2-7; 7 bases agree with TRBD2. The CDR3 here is CASSSGTLNEQYF. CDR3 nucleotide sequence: TGTGCCAGCAGCAGCGGGACGCTTAACGAGCAGTACTTC.